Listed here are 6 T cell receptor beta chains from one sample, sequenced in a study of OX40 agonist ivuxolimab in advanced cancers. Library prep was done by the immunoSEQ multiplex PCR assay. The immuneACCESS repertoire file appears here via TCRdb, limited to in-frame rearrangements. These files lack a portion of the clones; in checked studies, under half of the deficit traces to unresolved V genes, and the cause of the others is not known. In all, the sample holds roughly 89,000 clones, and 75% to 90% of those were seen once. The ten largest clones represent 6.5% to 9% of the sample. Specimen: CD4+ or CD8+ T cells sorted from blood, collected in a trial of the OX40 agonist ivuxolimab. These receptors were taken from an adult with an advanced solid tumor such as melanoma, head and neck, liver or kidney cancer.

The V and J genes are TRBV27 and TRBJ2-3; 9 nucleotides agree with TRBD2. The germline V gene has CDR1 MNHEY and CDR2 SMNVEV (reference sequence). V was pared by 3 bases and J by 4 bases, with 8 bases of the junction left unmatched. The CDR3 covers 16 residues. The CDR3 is CASSFIAGEGADTQYF. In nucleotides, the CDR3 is TGTGCCAGCAGTTTCATAGCGGGAGAAGGGGCAGATACGCAGTATTTT.

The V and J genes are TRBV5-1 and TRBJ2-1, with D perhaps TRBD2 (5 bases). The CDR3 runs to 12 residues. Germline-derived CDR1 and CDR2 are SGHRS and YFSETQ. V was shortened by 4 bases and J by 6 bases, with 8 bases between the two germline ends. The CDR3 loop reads CASSLATNEQFF. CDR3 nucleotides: TGCGCCAGCAGCCTAGCCACCAATGAGCAGTTCTTC.

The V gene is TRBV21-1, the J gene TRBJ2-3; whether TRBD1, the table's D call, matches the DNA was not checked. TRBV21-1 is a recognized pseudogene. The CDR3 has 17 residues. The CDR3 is CASSSQSLGQGSDTQYF. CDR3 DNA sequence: TGTGCCAGCAGCTCCCAGTCCCTGGGACAGGGATCAGATACGCAGTATTTT.

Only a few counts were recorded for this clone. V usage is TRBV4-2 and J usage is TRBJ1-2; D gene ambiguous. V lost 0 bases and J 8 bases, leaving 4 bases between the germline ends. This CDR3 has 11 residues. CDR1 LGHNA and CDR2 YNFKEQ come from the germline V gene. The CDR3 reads CASSQDAGYTF. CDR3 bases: TGTGCCAGCAGCCAAGATGCGGGCTACACCTTC.

The CDR3 protein is CATSRGGSQETQYF. The CDR3, as DNA: TGTGCCACCAGCAGAGGGGGCTCGCAAGAGACCCAGTACTTC. The V and J genes are TRBV15 and TRBJ2-5; maybe TRBD1 (5 bases). V lost 1 base to trimming and J lost 2 bases, with 8 bases between them. Germline assignment: CDR1 LNHNV and CDR2 YYDKDF (reference sequence). The CDR3 totals 14 residues.

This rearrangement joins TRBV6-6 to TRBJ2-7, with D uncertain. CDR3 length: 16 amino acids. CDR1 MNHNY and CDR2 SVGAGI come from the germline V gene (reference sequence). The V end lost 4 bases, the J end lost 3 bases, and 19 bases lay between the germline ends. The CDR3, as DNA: TGTGCCAGCAGTTCAATCCCCCTAAGCGCTCTCTACGAGCAGTACTTC. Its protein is CASSSIPLSALYEQYF.